This paragraph covers one T cell receptor (beta chain) sequence. The antigen is not known. It was through 5'RACE template switching that TCR cDNA was made, with a universal primer site and UMIs added. One entry per CDR3 protein results from TCRdb running MiXCR on the 5' RACE reads. The sample lists about 170,000 distinct CDR3 sequences, approximately 6% seen once, with 2.9% in the top ten. This record comes from a study of T cells after yellow fever vaccination. Study-level results: It was a small share of clonotypes that appeared in both CD4 and CD8 compartments. After the booster, about 95% of CD4 and roughly nine tenths of CD8 primary-response clones were re-detected.

The germline V and J ends were trimmed by 5 bases and 2 bases, with 20 bases remaining between them. This CDR3 comprises 17 residues. Germline V gives CDR1 MNHEY, CDR2 SMNVEV (reference sequence). The sample here was CD4+ T cells sorted from PBMCs, taken on the day of the first yellow fever vaccination. The source is a man in his late teens or twenties who received the YFV17D yellow fever vaccine. This chain links TRBV27 with TRBJ2-3, with D unclear. The CDR3 loop reads CASSTFRPPDLTDTQYF. The CDR3 DNA is TGTGCCAGCAGTACCTTCAGGCCCCCTGACCTCACAGATACGCAGTATTTT.